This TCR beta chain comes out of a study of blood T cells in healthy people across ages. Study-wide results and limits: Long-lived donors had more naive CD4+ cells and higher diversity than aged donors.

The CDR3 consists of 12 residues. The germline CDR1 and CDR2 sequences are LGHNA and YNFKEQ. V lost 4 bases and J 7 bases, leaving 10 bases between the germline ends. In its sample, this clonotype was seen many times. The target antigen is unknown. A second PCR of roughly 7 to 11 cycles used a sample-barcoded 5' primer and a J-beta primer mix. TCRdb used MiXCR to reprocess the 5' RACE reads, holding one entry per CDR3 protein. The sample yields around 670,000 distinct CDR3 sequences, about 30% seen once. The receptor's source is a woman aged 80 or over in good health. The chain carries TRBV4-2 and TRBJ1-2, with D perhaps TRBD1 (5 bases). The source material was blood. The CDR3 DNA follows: TGTGCCAGCAGCCTGGTGGGGCTTGGCTACACCTTC. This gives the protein CASSLVGLGYTF.